This TCR beta chain was found in a study of T cells in tuberculosis. Overall study results and limits: Classification accuracy was 87% (AUROC over 0.85) with the GMM-specific repertoire. Smaller alpha distances in active tuberculosis partly reflected shorter CDR3-alpha lengths.

As for time point: new active TB diagnosis, blood taken before or within 7 days of starting treatment. TCRdb's copy holds only in-frame clones and misses some; the assay was immunoSEQ multiplex PCR. Of some 49,000 clones listed, more than 90% are singletons. In germline, CDR1 is ENHRY, CDR2 SYGVKD. CDR3 length: 16 residues. With 2 bases removed from V and 4 bases from J, the gap between germline ends came to 17 bases. Turning to this clone: Its antigen is unidentified.

The chain recombines TRBV10-3 with TRBJ1-1; D remains ambiguous. The sequence was collected from an adult with tuberculosis. The source was PBMCs, collected at tuberculosis diagnosis. The CDR3: CAISEAGAVNGTEAFF. The CDR3 nucleotides read TGTGCCATCAGTGAGGCAGGAGCGGTGAACGGCACTGAAGCTTTCTTT.